This T cell receptor beta chain was documented in a study of cytomegalovirus exposure and HLA in healthy donors. Concerning this clone itself: Its specificity is unknown.

Looked up from germline, CDR1 is LNHNV and CDR2 is YYDKDF (reference sequence). Trimming cost V 5 bases and J 6 bases, with 11 bases left between them. This CDR3 has 13 amino acids. Study-level findings and limits: A missense DCLRE1C variant was associated with V- and J-gene trimming of TCR beta chains in a later analysis, and an independent cohort replicated the association.

It was with 60 Vbeta and 13 Jbeta primers that the PCR ran. Generated by immunoSEQ multiplex PCR, the TCRdb table keeps only in-frame clones and is missing some. The sample has around 150,000 clones; 75% are singletons. The specimen sequenced was PBMCs. This TCR was sampled from a man aged 18 to 29 in good health and CMV-seropositive. The rearrangement links TRBV15 to TRBJ1-5; no reliable D call. Written as DNA, the CDR3 is TGTGCCACCAGCCAGTTAGGAGGTCAGCCCCAGCATTTT. Translated: CATSQLGGQPQHF.